This T cell receptor (beta chain) originates from a study of CD8+ T cells in alopecia areata. Study results and limitations: Lesional scalp exceeded normal scalp in clonality, especially in alopecia totalis/universalis.

V gave up 8 bases and J gave up 1 base; unmatched junction bases: 9. The CDR3 totals 15 residues. Germline values: CDR1 SNHLY, CDR2 FYNNEI. Those with alopecia areata gave lesional scalp punch biopsies and peripheral blood. Points on this clone: Its antigen is currently unknown.

Investigators isolated RNA and reverse transcribed it into cDNA to act as the sequencing template. Measured with immunoSEQ multiplex PCR; TCRdb has only the in-frame clones, and not every one. The table has about 140,000 clones, about three fifths seen once. This TCR was recovered from a human donor with alopecia areata. The material was CD4+ T cells sorted from blood, obtained at week 0. J is TRBJ2-5 and V is TRBV2; 8 nucleotides align to TRBD2. The CDR3 nucleotides are TGTGCCAGCCGACCAGCGGGGGCCTTCCAAGAGACCCAGTACTTC. Its translation: CASRPAGAFQETQYF.